This T cell receptor beta chain was obtained from a study of identical twins. Notes on the study in general: Twins showed weaker excess sharing in their beta out-of-frame sequences.

cDNA molecules carried unique molecular identifiers, and template switching added a universal primer site. TCRdb passed the 5' RACE reads through MiXCR, listing each CDR3 protein once. In the table there are nearly 250,000 distinct CDR3 sequences, around 6.6% of which are singletons. The sample holds many counts of this clonotype. Its specificity is not known. V lost 1 base, J lost 6 bases, and 18 bases lay in between. This CDR3 has 16 residues. From germline, CDR1 is LGHDT and CDR2 YNNKEL (reference sequence). No donor was unhealthy or non-Caucasian. These data were also filed under a second study, of yellow fever vaccine responses in identical twins.

This TCR derives from a woman between 18 and 29 years old in good health. The chain joins TRBV3-1 to TRBJ1-2, with a tentative D call TRBD1 (5 bases). The sequencing input was memory (CD45RO+) T cells sorted from blood. CDR3 in amino acids: CASSQGFVRGEHGYTF. CDR3 nucleotide sequence: TGTGCCAGCAGCCAAGGTTTTGTGCGGGGGGAACATGGCTACACCTTC. The full variable domain, in which reference TRBV3-1 and TRBJ1-2 provide the parts outside the CDR3, is DTAVSQTPKYLVTQMGNDKSIKCEQNLGHDTMYWYKQDSKKFLKIMFSYNNKELIINETVPNRFSPKSPDKAHLNLHINSLELGDSAVYFCASSQGFVRGEHGYTFGSGTRLTVV.